The text below deals with one T cell receptor (beta chain). This record belongs to a study of blood T cell repertoires in COVID-19. Across the study: Acute-phase and convalescent COVID-19 samples originated in the United States, Italy and Spain. Nucleic acid was either cDNA or gDNA, and it came from T cells, B-cell-depleted T cells, or PBMCs.

The authors' processing: Estimation of nucleated cell counts relied on the amplification of reference gene primers. Profiling relied on immunoSEQ multiplex PCR, and the TCRdb table lists in-frame clones only, not all of them. D and trimming were read from the DNA, whereas the V and J calls and clone size are those reported in that table. The sample holds roughly 240,000 clones, around 87% seen once. V shed 1 base and J shed 2 bases, with 11 bases lying between them. The CDR3 sequence is 15 residues long. The germline CDR1 and CDR2 sequences are MDHEN and SYDVKM. The sample comprised peripheral blood. This TCR was sampled from a woman in her thirties who had recovered from COVID-19. This chain links TRBV28 with TRBJ1-2, with D maybe TRBD1 (5 bases). The CDR3 region is CASSLLRAGNYGYTF. Written as DNA, the CDR3 is TGTGCCAGCAGTTTATTACGGGCAGGGAACTATGGCTACACCTTC.